This TCR beta chain was retrieved from a study of blood T cell repertoires in COVID-19 (dated by TCRdb to about 2020). Study-level background: The collaborator samples originated in the United States, Italy and Spain and spanned the acute and convalescent phases of COVID-19. The prospective study material was composed of cDNA or gDNA derived from T cells, B-cell-depleted T cells, or PBMCs. The dataset comprised deeply sampled blood TCRbeta repertoires from subjects exposed to, actively infected with, or recovered from COVID-19. A freely available public database, intended as a resource for researchers studying the immune response to SARS-CoV-2, is where the repertoires were released. The samples were drawn from the first 160 participants of the ongoing ImmuneRACE study and from 1,254 subjects provided by 6 global collaborators. Nearly every sample came with metadata listing a de-identified subject ID, COVID-19 status, age in years and sex. Where available, HLA class I and class II types were obtained from metadata supplied by the sample provider rather than from assay-based typing. Broad study findings and their caveats: The amount of clinical and demographic metadata varied by source and participant and was provided uncurated.

Cut back by 0 bases and 10 bases, the V and J ends lie 16 bases apart. According to the germline V gene (reference sequence), CDR1 reads LGHDT and CDR2 reads YNNKEL. Measured from the cysteine to the phenylalanine, the CDR3 is 15 residues long. The CDR3 DNA has 45 bases and is translated from base 1. In Seattle, one collaborating source enrolled patients while the infection was active and tracked those patients longitudinally over the course of disease. Collaborating institutions collected whole blood in K2EDTA tubes following their own protocols. Collaborator samples were shipped for TCRbeta analysis as frozen whole blood, isolated PBMCs, or DNA extracted from either sample type. TCRbeta CDR3 regions were amplified from genomic DNA using the immunoSEQ Assay, a bias-controlled multiplex PCR. In the paper's pipeline: The number of nucleated cells in each sample was estimated from the amplification of reference gene primers within the assay. Sequence reads were collapsed and filtered to measure the absolute abundance of every unique TCRbeta CDR3 rearrangement. Productive Simpson clonality was computed per sample as the square root of Simpson's diversity index over productive rearrangements. Sourced from immuneACCESS, this table was stored by TCRdb with only in-frame sequences that have V and J called. A share of the clones is absent; for the studies checked, an unresolved V gene accounts for under half, and the remainder has no known explanation. V, J and clone size are those of that table, while D and trimming were read from the DNA. A total of approximately 350,000 clones appear in this sample, over 80% of them only once. The ten largest clones add up to just under 6.5% of the sample.

This clone was detected only a few times. Which antigen it targets is not known. Qualities for individual bases were not recorded, and no much larger clone is one base off. The sequence joins TRBV3-1 (or the pseudogene TRBV3-2) to TRBJ2-1, and perhaps TRBD1 as D gene, on 6 matching bases. Sequencing was performed on peripheral blood. This sequence was found in a woman in her forties or fifties with COVID-19, enrolled during active disease. The DNA sequence follows: TGTGCCAGCAGCCAAGATGTGTTGGGGGCGCGGGAGCAGTTCTTC. It translates as CASSQDVLGAREQFF.